This T cell receptor (beta chain) was found in a study of cytomegalovirus exposure and HLA in healthy donors. A word on this clone: The antigen is undetermined.

Points from the study as a whole: Later analysis identified 15,000 to 20,000 TCR beta sequences associated with HLA alleles, using a false discovery rate threshold of 0.05.

PCR primers comprised 60 Vbeta and 13 Jbeta primers. The assay was immunoSEQ multiplex PCR, and TCRdb's table has in-frame clones only and misses some. The table shows roughly 150,000 clones, with roughly 80% occurring only once. The TCR sequence derives from a male donor in good health and CMV-seronegative. The sequenced material came from PBMCs.

CDR3 region: CASSEGTSGGGEQFF. The CDR3 region has the DNA TGTGCCAGCAGCGAGGGGACTAGCGGGGGTGGTGAGCAGTTCTTC. The V and J genes are TRBV7-7 and TRBJ2-1, with 14 bases identical to TRBD2. V gave up 5 bases and J gave up 9 bases; unmatched junction bases: 6. The CDR3 has 15 residues. Germline V gene data show CDR1 as SSHAT and CDR2 as FNYEAQ (reference sequence).